The 7 T cell receptor beta chains presented below share a single source sample, sequenced in a study of T cell responses to AZD1222 COVID-19 vaccine. Profiled with immunoSEQ multiplex PCR; TCRdb holds only in-frame clones, not every one. Of 200,000 or so clones listed, 85% to 95% were seen once; the top ten hold 0.9% to 1.1%. The source was peripheral blood, collected 28 days after the second AZD1222 dose. The receptors derive from an adult who received the AZD1222 COVID-19 vaccine.

This sequence joins TRBV5-4 and TRBJ2-7; 11 bases are a match to TRBD1. Germline loops: CDR1 SGHNT, CDR2 YYREEE (reference sequence). The V segment lost 0 bases and the J segment 2 bases; nucleotides outside the gene matches: 1. The CDR3 sequence is 15 residues long. The CDR3 here is CASSLEDRGPYEQYF. The CDR3 nucleotides read TGTGCCAGCAGCTTGGAGGACAGGGGGCCCTACGAGCAGTACTTC.

Note on this clone: This same CDR3 is encoded by further DNA sequences in the sample. V gene TRBV15 combines with J gene TRBJ2-1; 10 bases map to TRBD2. The CDR3 contains 15 residues. Germline-derived CDR1 and CDR2 are LNHNV and YYDKDF (reference sequence). The V and J ends lost 1 base and 4 bases, in that order; junction bases with no gene match: 1. CDR3: CATSRASGGYNEQFF. CDR3 nucleotides: TGTGCCACCAGCAGAGCTAGCGGGGGTTACAATGAGCAGTTCTTC.

V is TRBV30 and J is TRBJ1-2; 8 bases are shared with TRBD1. Germline CDR1 is GTSNPN and CDR2 is SVGIG (reference sequence). The CDR3 length is 14 residues. V was clipped by 4 bases and J by 2 bases; unmatched bases: 6. The CDR3 bases are TGTGCCTGGATGAGGACAGGGACAAACTATGGCTACACCTTC. It translates to CAWMRTGTNYGYTF.

This clone was detected only once. The chain couples TRBV15 to TRBJ1-4; 11 bases line up with TRBD1. With 3 bases clipped from V and 7 bases from J, the junction kept 10 bases outside the gene matches. The CDR3 sequence is 17 residues long. Germline CDR1 and CDR2: LNHNV and YYDKDF (reference sequence). In nucleotides, the CDR3 is TGTGCCACCAGCAGCCGGGACAGGGGGTTCAGGGGTGAAAAACTGTTTTTT. Amino acid sequence: CATSSRDRGFRGEKLFF.

The V call is TRBV7-6, the J call TRBJ2-1; 9 bases match TRBD2. Germline values: CDR1 SGHVS, CDR2 FNYEAQ. The CDR3 totals 12 residues. The V gene end was trimmed by 8 bases and the J gene end by 8 bases; junction bases not matched to a gene: 4. The CDR3 reads CASGASGDEQFF. The CDR3 bases are TGTGCCAGCGGAGCTAGCGGGGATGAGCAGTTCTTC.

CDR3 region: CATQTSTLSEQYF. In DNA form, the CDR3 reads TGTGCCACTCAGACTAGCACTCTGTCTGAGCAGTACTTC. V gene TRBV10-3 combines with J gene TRBJ2-7; 7 bases agree with TRBD2. The germline CDR1 and CDR2 sequences are ENHRY and SYGVKD. The CDR3 loop spans 13 amino acids. Losses at the gene ends were 10 bases for V and 7 bases for J; bases not matched to a gene: 13.

V and J are TRBV28 and TRBJ1-2; D is ambiguous. Germline CDR1 and CDR2: MDHEN and SYDVKM. Between the trimmed V and J ends, which lost 6 bases and 2 bases, there was a span of 10 bases. This CDR3 is built from 13 residues. CDR3 in amino acids: CASRKGPNYGYTF. The CDR3 nucleotides read TGTGCCAGCAGGAAGGGCCCAAACTATGGCTACACCTTC.